This T cell receptor beta chain appears in the sequencing data of a study of cytomegalovirus exposure and HLA in healthy donors. Study results and limitations: TCR beta V segments were, for the most part, productive about 87% or about 30% of the time in an earlier analysis. A few CMV-associated chains proved CMV antigen-specific in vitro.

The CDR3 contains 17 residues. The V gene lost 1 base and the J gene lost 3 bases, with 22 bases spanning the gap. CDR1 is GTSNPN and CDR2 is SVGIG in the germline V gene (reference sequence). As for this clone: Its target is not known.

60 Vbeta and 13 Jbeta primers were used in PCR. Method: immunoSEQ multiplex PCR; TCRdb's copy keeps in-frame clones and lacks some. In the table there are some 120,000 clones, 79% of which are singletons. The sample comprised PBMCs. The chain combines TRBV30 with TRBJ2-7, with a tentative D call TRBD2 (7 bases). The TCR comes from a woman younger than 35 in good health and CMV-seropositive. The DNA of the CDR3 is TGTGCCTGGAGTGCTCCCATGTGGGGGGGCCGCTTCTACGAGCAGTACTTC. Protein product: CAWSAPMWGGRFYEQYF.